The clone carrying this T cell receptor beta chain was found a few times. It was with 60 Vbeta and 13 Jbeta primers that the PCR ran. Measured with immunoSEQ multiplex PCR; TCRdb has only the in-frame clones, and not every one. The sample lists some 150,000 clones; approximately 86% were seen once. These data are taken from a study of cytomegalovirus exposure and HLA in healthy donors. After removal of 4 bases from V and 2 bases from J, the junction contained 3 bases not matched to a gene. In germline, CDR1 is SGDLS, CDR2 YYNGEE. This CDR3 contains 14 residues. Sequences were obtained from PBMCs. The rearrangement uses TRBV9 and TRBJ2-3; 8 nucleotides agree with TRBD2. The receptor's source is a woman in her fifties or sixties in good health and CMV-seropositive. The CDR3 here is CASSSGGDTDTQYF. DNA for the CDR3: TGTGCCAGCAGCAGCGGGGGAGACACAGATACGCAGTATTTT.